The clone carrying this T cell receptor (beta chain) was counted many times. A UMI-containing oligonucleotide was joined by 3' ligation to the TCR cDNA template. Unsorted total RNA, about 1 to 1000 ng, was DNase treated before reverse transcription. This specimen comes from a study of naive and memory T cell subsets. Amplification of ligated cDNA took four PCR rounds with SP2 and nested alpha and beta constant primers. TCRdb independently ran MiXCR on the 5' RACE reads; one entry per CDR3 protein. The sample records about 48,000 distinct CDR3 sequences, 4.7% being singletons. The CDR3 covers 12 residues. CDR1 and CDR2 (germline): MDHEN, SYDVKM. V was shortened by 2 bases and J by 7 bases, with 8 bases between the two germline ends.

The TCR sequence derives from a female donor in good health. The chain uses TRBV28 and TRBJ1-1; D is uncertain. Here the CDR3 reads CASSLPSREAFF. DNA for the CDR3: TGTGCCAGCAGTTTACCTAGTCGTGAAGCTTTCTTT.